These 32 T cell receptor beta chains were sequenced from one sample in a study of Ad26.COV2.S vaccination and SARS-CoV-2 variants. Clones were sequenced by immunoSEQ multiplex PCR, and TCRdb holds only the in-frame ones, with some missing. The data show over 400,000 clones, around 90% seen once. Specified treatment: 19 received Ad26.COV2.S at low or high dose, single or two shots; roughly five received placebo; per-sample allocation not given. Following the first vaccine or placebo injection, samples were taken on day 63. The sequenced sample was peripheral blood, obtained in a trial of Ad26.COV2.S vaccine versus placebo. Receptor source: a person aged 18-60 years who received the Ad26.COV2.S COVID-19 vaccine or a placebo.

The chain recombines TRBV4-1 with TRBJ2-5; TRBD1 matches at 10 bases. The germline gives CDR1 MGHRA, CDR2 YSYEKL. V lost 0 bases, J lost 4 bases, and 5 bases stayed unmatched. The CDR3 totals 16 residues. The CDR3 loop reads CASSQDGTGATETQYF. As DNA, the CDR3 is TGCGCCAGCAGCCAAGATGGGACAGGGGCGACAGAGACCCAGTACTTC.

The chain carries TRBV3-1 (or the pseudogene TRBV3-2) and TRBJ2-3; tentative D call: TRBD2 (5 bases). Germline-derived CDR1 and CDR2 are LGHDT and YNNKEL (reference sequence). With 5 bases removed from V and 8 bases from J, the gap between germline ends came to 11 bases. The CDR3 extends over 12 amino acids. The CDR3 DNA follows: TGTGCCAGCAGCTCTGGGAGCGGTACGCAGTATTTT. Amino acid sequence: CASSSGSGTQYF.

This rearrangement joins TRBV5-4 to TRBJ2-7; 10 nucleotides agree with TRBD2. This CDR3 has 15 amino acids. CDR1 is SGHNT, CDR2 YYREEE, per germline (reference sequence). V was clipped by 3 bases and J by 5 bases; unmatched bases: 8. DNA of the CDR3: TGTGCCAGCAGCTCCCTAGCGGGAGAAACCAACGAGCAGTACTTC. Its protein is CASSSLAGETNEQYF.

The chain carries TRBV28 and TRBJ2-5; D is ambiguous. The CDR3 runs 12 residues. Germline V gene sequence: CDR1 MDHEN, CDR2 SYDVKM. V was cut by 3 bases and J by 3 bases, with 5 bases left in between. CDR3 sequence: CASSFGEETQYF. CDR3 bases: TGTGCCAGCAGTTTCGGCGAAGAGACCCAGTACTTC.

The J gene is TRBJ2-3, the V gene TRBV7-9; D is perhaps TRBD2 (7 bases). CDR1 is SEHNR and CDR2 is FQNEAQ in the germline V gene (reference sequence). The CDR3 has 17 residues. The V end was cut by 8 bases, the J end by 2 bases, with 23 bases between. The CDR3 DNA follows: TGTGCCAGCCACCCGAGGGGGTCTAGCGGAGACACAGATACGCAGTATTTT. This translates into CASHPRGSSGDTDTQYF.

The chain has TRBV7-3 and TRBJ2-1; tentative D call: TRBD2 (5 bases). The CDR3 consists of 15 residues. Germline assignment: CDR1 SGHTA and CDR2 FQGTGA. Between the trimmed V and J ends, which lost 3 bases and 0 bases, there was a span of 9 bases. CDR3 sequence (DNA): TGTGCCAGCAGCTTTAGCGCGATCTCCTACAATGAGCAGTTCTTC. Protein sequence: CASSFSAISYNEQFF.

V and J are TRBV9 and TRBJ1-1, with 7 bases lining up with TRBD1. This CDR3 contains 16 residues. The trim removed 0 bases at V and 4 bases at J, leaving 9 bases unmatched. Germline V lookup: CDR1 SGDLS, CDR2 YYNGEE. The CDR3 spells CASSVGTGVLGTEAFF. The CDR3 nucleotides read TGTGCCAGCAGCGTAGGTACAGGGGTCTTGGGCACTGAAGCTTTCTTT.

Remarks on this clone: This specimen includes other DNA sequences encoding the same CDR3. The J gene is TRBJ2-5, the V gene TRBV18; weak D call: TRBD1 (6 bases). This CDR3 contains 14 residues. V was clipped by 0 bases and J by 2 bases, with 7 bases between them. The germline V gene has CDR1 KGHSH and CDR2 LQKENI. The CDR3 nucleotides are TGTGCCAGCTCACCACCCGACAGGCAAGAGACCCAGTACTTC. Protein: CASSPPDRQETQYF.

The CDR3 region is CASSLRRDNTGELFF. Written as DNA, the CDR3 is TGTGCCAGCAGCTTAAGGCGGGACAACACCGGGGAGCTGTTTTTT. The chain employs TRBV7-9 and TRBJ2-2; the D gene is possibly TRBD2 (6 bases). The CDR3 loop spans 15 amino acids. In germline, CDR1 is SEHNR, CDR2 FQNEAQ (reference sequence). V was clipped by 2 bases and J by 2 bases, with 9 bases between them.

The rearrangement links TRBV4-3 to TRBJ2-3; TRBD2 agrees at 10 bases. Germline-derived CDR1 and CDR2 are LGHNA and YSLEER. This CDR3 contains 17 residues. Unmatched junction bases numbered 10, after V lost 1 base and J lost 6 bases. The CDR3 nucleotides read TGCGCCAGCAGCCAAGGGTCTAGCGGGAGCTCCCAGGATACGCAGTATTTT. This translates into CASSQGSSGSSQDTQYF.

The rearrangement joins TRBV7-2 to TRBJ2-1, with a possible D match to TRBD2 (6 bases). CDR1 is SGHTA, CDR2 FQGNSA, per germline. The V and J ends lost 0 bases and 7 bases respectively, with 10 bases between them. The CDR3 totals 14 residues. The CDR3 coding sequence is TGTGCCAGCAGCTTAGCTTTAAGCGGGAATGAGCAGTTCTTC. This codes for CASSLALSGNEQFF.

CDR3 sequence reads: CASSFVREETQYF. The CDR3 coding sequence is TGTGCCAGCAGCTTTGTACGGGAAGAGACCCAGTACTTC. The J gene is TRBJ2-5, the V gene TRBV7-2; D unresolved. The CDR3 loop spans 13 amino acids. Germline values: CDR1 SGHTA, CDR2 FQGNSA. Trimming cost V 3 bases and J 3 bases, with 8 bases left between them. Using reference TRBV7-2 and TRBJ2-5 for the parts outside the CDR3, the full variable domain is GAGVSQSPSNKVTEKGKDVELRCDPISGHTALYWYRQSLGQGLEFLIYFQGNSAPDKSGLPSDRFSAERTGGSVSTLTIQRTQQEDSAVYLCASSFVREETQYFGPGTRLLVL.

The CDR3 DNA reads TGTGCCAGCAGTGAATTACTAGCGGGAGTGGCCGGGGAGCTGTTTTTT. Protein: CASSELLAGVAGELFF. The chain is built from TRBV6-1 and TRBJ2-2, with 11 bases identical to TRBD2. There are 16 residues in the CDR3. After removal of 2 bases from V and 6 bases from J, the junction contained 5 bases not matched to a gene. Germline CDR1 and CDR2: MNHNS and SASEGT.

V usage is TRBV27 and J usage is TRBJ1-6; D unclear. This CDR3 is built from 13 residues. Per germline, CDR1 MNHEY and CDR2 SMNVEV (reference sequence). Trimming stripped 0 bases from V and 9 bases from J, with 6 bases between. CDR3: CASSLSNGSPLHF. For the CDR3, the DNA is TGTGCCAGCAGTTTATCGAACGGTTCACCCCTCCACTTT.

DNA for the CDR3: TGTGCCAGCAGGCTGCAAAACACCATATATTTT. The encoded protein is CASRLQNTIYF. V and J are TRBV12-3 or TRBV12-4 and TRBJ1-3; D is uncertain. Trimming pared 6 bases from V and 6 bases from J, leaving 6 bases between. There are 11 residues in the CDR3.

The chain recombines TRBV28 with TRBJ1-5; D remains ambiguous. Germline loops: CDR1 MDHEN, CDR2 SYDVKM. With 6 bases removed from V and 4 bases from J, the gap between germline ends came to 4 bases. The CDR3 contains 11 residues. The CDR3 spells CASRGNQPQHF. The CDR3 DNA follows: TGTGCCAGCAGGGGGAATCAGCCCCAGCATTTT.

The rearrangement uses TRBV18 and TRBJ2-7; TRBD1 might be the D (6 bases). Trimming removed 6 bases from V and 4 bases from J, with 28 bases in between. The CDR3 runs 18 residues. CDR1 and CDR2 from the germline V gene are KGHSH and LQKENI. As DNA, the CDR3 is TGTGCCAGCTCCGGATCTTCGCAACAGGGACCATCCGGATACGAGCAGTACTTC. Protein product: CASSGSSQQGPSGYEQYF.

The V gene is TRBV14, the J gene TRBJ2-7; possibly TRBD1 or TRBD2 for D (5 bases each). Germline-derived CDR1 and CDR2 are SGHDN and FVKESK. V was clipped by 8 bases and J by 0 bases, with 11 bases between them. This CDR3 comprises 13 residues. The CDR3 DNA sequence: TGTGCCAGCCGGGACCTGAGCTCCTACGAGCAGTACTTC. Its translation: CASRDLSSYEQYF.

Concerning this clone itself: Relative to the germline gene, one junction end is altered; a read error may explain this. CDR3 protein: CASNLGNEQFF. CDR3 sequence (DNA): TGTGCCAGCAACTTGGGGAATGAGCAGTTCTTC. The V call is TRBV5-6, the J call TRBJ2-1, with D uncertain. Germline values: CDR1 SGHDT, CDR2 YYEEEE. This CDR3 has 11 residues.

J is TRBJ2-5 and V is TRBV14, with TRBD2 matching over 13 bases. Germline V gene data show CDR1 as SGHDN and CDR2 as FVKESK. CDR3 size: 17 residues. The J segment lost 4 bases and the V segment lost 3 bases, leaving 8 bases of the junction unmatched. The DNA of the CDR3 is TGTGCCAGCAGCCATACTGCGACTAGCGGGAGGAGAGAGACCCAGTACTTC. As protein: CASSHTATSGRRETQYF. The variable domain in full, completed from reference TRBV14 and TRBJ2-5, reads EAGVTQFPSHSVIEKGQTVTLRCDPISGHDNLYWYRRVMGKEIKFLLHFVKESKQDESGMPNNRFLAERTGGTYSTLKVQPAELEDSGVYFCASSHTATSGRRETQYFGPGTRLLVL.

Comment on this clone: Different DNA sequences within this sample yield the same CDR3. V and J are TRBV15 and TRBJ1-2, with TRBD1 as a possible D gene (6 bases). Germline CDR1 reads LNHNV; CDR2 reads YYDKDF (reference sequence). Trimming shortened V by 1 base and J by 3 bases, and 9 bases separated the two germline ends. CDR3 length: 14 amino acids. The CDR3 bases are TGTGCCACCAGCAGAGCCCAGGGGCACTATGGCTACACCTTC. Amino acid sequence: CATSRAQGHYGYTF.

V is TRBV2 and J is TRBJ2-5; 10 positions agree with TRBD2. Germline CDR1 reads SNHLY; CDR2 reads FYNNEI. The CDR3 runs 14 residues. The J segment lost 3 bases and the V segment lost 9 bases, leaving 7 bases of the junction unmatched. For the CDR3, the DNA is TGTGCCAGTTCCCTAGCGGGAGTGGAAGAGACCCAGTACTTC. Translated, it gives CASSLAGVEETQYF.

The CDR3 DNA reads TGTGCCAGTAGTGCATCACAGGGCAGGAACACTGAAGCTTTCTTT. The encoded protein is CASSASQGRNTEAFF. The chain carries TRBV19 and TRBJ1-1, with D maybe TRBD1 (6 bases). CDR1 and CDR2 (germline): LNHDA, SQIVND (reference sequence). This CDR3 comprises 15 residues. Trimming took 5 bases from V and 1 from J, leaving 14 bases between them.

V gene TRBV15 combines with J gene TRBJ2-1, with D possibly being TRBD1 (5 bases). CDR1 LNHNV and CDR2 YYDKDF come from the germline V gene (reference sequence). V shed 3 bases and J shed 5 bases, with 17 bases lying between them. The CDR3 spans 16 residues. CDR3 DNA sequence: TGTGCCACCAGCAGGCTCTCAAAGGGGCTCAACAATGAGCAGTTCTTC. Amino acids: CATSRLSKGLNNEQFF.

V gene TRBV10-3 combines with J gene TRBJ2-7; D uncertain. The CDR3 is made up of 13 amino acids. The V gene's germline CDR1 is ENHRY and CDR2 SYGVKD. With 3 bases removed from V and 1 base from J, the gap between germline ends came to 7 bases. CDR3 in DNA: TGTGCCATCAGTGAAGGTGCTTCCTACGAGCAGTACTTC. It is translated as CAISEGASYEQYF.

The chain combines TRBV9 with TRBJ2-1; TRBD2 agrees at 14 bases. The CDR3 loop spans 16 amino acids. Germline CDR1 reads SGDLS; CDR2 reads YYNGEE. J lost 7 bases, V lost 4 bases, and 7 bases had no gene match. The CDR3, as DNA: TGTGCCAGCAGCTCAGGACTAGCGGGAGGAGGGAATGAGCAGTTCTTC. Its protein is CASSSGLAGGGNEQFF.

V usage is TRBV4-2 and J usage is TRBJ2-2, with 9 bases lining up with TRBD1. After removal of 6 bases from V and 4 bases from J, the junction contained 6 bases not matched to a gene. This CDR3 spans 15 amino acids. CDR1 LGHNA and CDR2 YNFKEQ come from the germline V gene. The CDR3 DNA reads TGTGCCAGCAGGCAGGGACAGGGAGGCACCGGGGAGCTGTTTTTT. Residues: CASRQGQGGTGELFF.

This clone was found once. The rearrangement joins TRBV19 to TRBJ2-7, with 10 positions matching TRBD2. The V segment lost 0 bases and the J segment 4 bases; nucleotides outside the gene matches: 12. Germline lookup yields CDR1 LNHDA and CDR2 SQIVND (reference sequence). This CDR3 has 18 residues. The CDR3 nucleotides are TGTGCCAGTAGTATAGAGGGGGTGCTAGCGGGAGTTAGGTACGAGCAGTACTTC. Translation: CASSIEGVLAGVRYEQYF.

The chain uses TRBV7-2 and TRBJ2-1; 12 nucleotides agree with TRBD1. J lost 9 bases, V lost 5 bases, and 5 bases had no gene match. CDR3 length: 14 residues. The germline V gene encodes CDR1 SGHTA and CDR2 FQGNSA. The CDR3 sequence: CASSTRDRGLEQFF. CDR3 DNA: TGTGCCAGCAGCACCCGGGACAGGGGGCTTGAGCAGTTCTTC.

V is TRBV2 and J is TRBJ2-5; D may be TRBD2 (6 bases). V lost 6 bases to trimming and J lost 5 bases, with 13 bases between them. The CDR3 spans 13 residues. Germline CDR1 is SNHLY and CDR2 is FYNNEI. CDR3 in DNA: TGTGCCAGCAGGGGACTTCCCGGGGAGACCCAGTACTTC. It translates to CASRGLPGETQYF.

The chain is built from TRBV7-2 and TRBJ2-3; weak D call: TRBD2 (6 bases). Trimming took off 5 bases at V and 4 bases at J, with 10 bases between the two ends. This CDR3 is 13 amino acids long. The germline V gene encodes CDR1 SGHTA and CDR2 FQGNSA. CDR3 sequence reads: CASSPSGADTQYF. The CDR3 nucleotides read TGTGCCAGCAGCCCGTCGGGGGCAGATACGCAGTATTTT.

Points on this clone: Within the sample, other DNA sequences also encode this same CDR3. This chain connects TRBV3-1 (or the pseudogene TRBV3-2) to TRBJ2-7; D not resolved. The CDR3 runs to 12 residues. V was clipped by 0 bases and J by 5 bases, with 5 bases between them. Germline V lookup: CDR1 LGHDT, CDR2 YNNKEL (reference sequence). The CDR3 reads CASSQDTDEQYF. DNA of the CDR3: TGTGCCAGCAGCCAAGACACGGACGAGCAGTACTTC.